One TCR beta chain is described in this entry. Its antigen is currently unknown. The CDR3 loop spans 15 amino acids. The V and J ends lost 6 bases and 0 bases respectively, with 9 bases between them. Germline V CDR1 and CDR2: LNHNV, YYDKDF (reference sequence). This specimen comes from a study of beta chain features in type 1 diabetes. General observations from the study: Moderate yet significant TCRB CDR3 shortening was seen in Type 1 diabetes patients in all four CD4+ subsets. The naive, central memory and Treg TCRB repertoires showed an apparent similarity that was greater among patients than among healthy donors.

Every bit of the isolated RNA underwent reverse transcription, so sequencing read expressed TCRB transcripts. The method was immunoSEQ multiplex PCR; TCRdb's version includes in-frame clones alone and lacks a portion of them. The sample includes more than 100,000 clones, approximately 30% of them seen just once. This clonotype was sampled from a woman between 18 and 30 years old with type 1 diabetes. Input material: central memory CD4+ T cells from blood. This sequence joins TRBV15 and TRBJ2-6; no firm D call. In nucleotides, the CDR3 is TGTGCCACCAGGAGCTATCTCTCTGGGGCCAACGTCCTGACTTTC. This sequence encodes CATRSYLSGANVLTF.